This note documents a single TCR beta chain sequence. This sample was taken from a study of cytomegalovirus exposure and HLA in healthy donors. 60 Vbeta and 13 Jbeta primers were used in PCR. Authors' data handling: It was a later analysis that counted about 80 million unique TCR beta chains, of which approximately 11 million were shared. Some clones are missing from TCRdb's copy, which holds only in-frame ones; the method was immunoSEQ multiplex PCR. From that table come the V and J calls and clone size; the DNA was used to work out D and trimming. The sample holds 150,000 to 250,000 clones, under 90% seen once. The clonotype comes from a boy between 2 and 10 years old in good health and CMV-seronegative. Input material: PBMCs.

CDR3 amino acids: CASSEAGRQETQYF. The CDR3 coding sequence is TGTGCCAGCAGTGAAGCGGGGCGGCAAGAGACCCAGTACTTC. The chain links TRBV6-1 to TRBJ2-5; perhaps TRBD1 as D (5 bases). The germline V gene has CDR1 MNHNS and CDR2 SASEGT. V was shortened by 0 bases and J by 2 bases, with 7 bases between the two germline ends. The CDR3 has 14 residues.